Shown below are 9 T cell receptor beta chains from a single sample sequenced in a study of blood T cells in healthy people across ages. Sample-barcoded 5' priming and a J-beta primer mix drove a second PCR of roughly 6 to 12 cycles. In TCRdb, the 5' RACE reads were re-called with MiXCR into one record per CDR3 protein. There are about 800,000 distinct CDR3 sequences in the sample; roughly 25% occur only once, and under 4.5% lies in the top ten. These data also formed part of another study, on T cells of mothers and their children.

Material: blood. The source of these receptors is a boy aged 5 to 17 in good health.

CDR3 DNA sequence: TGTGCCAGCAATCCAGGGGCAGGAGGTCAGCCCCAGCATTTT. Its translation: CASNPGAGGQPQHF. The chain has TRBV6-2 or TRBV6-3 and TRBJ1-5, with D perhaps TRBD1 (6 bases). This CDR3 comprises 14 residues. CDR1 is MNHEY and CDR2 is SVGEGT in the germline V gene. The ends were cut back, 7 bases at V and 6 bases at J, with 16 bases in the middle.

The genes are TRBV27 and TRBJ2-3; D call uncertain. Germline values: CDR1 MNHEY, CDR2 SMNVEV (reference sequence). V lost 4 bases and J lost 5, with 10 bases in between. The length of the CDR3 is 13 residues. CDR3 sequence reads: CASSSRLRDTQYF. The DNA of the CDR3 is TGTGCCAGCAGTTCAAGACTCCGAGATACGCAGTATTTT.

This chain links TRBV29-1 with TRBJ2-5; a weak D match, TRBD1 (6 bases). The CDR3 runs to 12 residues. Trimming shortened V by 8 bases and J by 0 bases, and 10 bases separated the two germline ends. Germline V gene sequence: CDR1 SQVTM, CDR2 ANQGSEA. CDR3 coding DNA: TGCAGCTCCACAGGGAACCAAGAGACCCAGTACTTC. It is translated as CSSTGNQETQYF.

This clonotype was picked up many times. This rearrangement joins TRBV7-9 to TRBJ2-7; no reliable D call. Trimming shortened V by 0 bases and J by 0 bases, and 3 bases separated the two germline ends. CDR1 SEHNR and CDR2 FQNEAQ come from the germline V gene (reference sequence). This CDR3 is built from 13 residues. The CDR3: CASSLAISYEQYF. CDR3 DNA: TGTGCCAGCAGCTTAGCGATCTCCTACGAGCAGTACTTC. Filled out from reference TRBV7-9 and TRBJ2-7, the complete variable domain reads DTGVSQNPRHKITKRGQNVTFRCDPISEHNRLYWYRQTLGQGPEFLTYFQNEAQLEKSRLLSDRFSAERPKGSFSTLEIQRTEQGDSAMYLCASSLAISYEQYFGPGTRLTVT.

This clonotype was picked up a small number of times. Written as DNA, the CDR3 is TGCGCCAGCAGCCGAGGAGACAAGGGGGCGAATGAAAAACTGTTTTTT. Protein: CASSRGDKGANEKLFF. The chain is built from TRBV4-1 and TRBJ1-4; 7 bases agree with TRBD1. V lost 4 bases to trimming and J lost 5 bases; unmatched junction nucleotides: 10. Germline-derived CDR1 and CDR2 are MGHRA and YSYEKL. This CDR3 spans 16 amino acids.

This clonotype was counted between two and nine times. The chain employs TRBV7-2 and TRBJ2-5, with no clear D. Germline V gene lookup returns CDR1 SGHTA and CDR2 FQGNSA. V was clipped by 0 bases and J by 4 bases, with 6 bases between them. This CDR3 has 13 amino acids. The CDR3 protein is CASSLALRETQYF. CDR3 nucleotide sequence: TGTGCCAGCAGCTTAGCTTTAAGAGAGACCCAGTACTTC. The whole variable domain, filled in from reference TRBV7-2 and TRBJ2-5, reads GAGVSQSPSNKVTEKGKDVELRCDPISGHTALYWYRQSLGQGLEFLIYFQGNSAPDKSGLPSDRFSAERTGGSVSTLTIQRTQQEDSAVYLCASSLALRETQYFGPGTRLLVL.

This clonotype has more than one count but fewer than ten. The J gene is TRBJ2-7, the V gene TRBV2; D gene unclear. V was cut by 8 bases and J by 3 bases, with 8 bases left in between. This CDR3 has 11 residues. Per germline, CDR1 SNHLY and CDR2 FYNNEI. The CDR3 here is CASGVLYEQYF. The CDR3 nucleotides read TGTGCCAGCGGAGTCCTCTACGAGCAGTACTTC.

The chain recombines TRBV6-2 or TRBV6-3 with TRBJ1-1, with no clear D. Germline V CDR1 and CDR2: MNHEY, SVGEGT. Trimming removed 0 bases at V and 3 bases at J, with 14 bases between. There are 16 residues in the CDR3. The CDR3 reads CASSYSFRSRYTEAFF. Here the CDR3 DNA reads TGTGCCAGCAGTTACTCGTTTAGGTCCCGCTACACTGAAGCTTTCTTT.

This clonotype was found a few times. Written as DNA, the CDR3 is TGTGCCAGCAGTTTATCTGCGGAGTACAATGATCGGCAGTTCTTC. It codes for CASSLSAEYNDRQFF. The chain carries TRBV28 and TRBJ2-1; D gene uncertain. The V end lost 1 base, the J end lost 12 bases, and 19 bases lay between the germline ends. The CDR3 is made up of 15 amino acids. The germline gives CDR1 MDHEN, CDR2 SYDVKM.